One and the same sample provided the 30 T cell receptor beta chains below, sequenced in a study of T-cell reconstitution after alpha-beta-depleted transplantation in children. Preparation of the TCRbeta library involved a method that used unique molecular identifiers. TCRdb independently ran MiXCR on the PCR reads; one entry per CDR3 protein. The repertoire consists of around 800,000 distinct CDR3 sequences, with roughly 15% occurring once and the leading ten covering 5%. Sequenced here: PBMCs, mostly from graft donor cells, sampled 360 days after TCRalphabeta/CD19-depleted stem cell transplant. The origin of the receptors is a male patient between 5 and 17 years old who had a stem cell transplant for acute lymphoblastic leukemia, so the T cells may come from the graft donor.

This clonotype was seen a few times. This chain joins TRBV20-1 and TRBJ1-5; tentative D call: TRBD1 (5 bases). V was pared by 0 bases and J by 6 bases, with 6 bases between. CDR3 size: 12 residues. Germline-derived CDR1 and CDR2 are DFQATT and SNEGSKA (reference sequence). The CDR3 DNA sequence: TGCAGTGCTAGAGAGGGGCGTCAGCCCCAGCATTTT. Translation gives CSAREGRQPQHF.

Of note for this clonotype: One end of the junction does not line up with germline, which may come from a read error. The rearrangement uses TRBV10-3 and TRBJ2-2, with D unclear. This CDR3 has 14 residues. Germline CDR1 ENHRY, CDR2 SYGVKD. The CDR3 bases are TGCGCCATCAGGATTGAAGTGAACACCGGGGAGCTGTTTTTT. This sequence encodes CAIRIEVNTGELFF.

A few counts support this clonotype. The CDR3 DNA follows: TGTGCCAGCAGCTTAGCGGGAGTTATGAATGAGCAGTTCTTC. Translating it yields CASSLAGVMNEQFF. This sequence joins TRBV7-8 and TRBJ2-1, with D tentatively TRBD2 (5 bases). With 0 bases removed from V and 7 bases from J, the gap between germline ends came to 10 bases. CDR1 and CDR2 from the germline V gene are SGHVS and FQNEAQ. The CDR3 length is 14 residues.

This clonotype was observed many times. The V and J genes are TRBV18 and TRBJ2-7; 7 positions agree with TRBD2. The trim removed 3 bases at V and 7 bases at J, leaving 12 bases unmatched. There are 15 residues in the CDR3. Germline V gene sequence: CDR1 KGHSH, CDR2 LQKENI. The CDR3 sequence: CASSPGLADLLEQYF. The CDR3 nucleotides are TGTGCCAGCTCACCTGGCCTAGCGGACCTCTTGGAGCAGTACTTC.

This clonotype came up a few times. The CDR3 DNA reads TGCAGCGCCCACGGTACTAGCGGGAGAACTACTACGGGAAATGAGCAGTTCTTC. Translation: CSAHGTSGRTTTGNEQFF. The V and J genes are TRBV29-1 and TRBJ2-1; 11 bases are shared with TRBD2. This CDR3 has 18 residues. The germline V gene has CDR1 SQVTM and CDR2 ANQGSEA. V lost 7 bases, J lost 7 bases, and 21 bases stayed unmatched.

V and J are TRBV6-2 or TRBV6-3 and TRBJ2-1; 12 nucleotides line up with TRBD2. The V gene's germline CDR1 is MNHEY and CDR2 SVGEGT. This CDR3 region has 15 residues. The trim removed 5 bases at V and 6 bases at J, leaving 5 bases unmatched. CDR3 in amino acids: CASSPGLAGFNEQFF. CDR3 in DNA: TGTGCCAGCAGTCCCGGACTAGCGGGATTCAATGAGCAGTTCTTC.

This clonotype came up a few times. The genes are TRBV5-6 and TRBJ1-2, with D maybe TRBD1 (5 bases). Between the trimmed V and J ends, which lost 2 bases and 4 bases, there was a span of 15 bases. Germline CDR1 reads SGHDT; CDR2 reads YYEEEE. This CDR3 has 15 amino acids. This CDR3 reads CASSFTVTEIYGYTF. The CDR3 DNA is TGTGCCAGCAGCTTCACGGTGACAGAAATCTATGGCTACACCTTC.

This chain joins TRBV24-1 and TRBJ2-1, with TRBD1 identical over 7 bases. The germline gives CDR1 KGHDR, CDR2 SFDVKD. The length of the CDR3 is 13 residues. Germline trimming cut 12 bases from V and 3 bases from J; bases unmatched to any gene: 7. CDR3 coding DNA: TGTGCCGCCGCAGGGACAGACTACAATGAGCAGTTCTTC. Translated, it gives CAAAGTDYNEQFF.

This clonotype was observed at least ten times. The chain employs TRBV5-1 and TRBJ2-1; perhaps D is TRBD1 or TRBD2 (5 bases each). Trimming removed 3 bases from V and 8 bases from J, with 15 bases in between. The CDR3 has 14 residues. CDR1 SGHRS and CDR2 YFSETQ come from the germline V gene. Written as DNA, the CDR3 is TGCGCCAGCAGCTCCCGGGGCTCTGGGGATGAGCAGTTCTTC. It yields the protein CASSSRGSGDEQFF.

On this clonotype itself: This may stem from a read error, because a much larger clone lies one nucleotide away. This rearrangement joins TRBV20-1 to TRBJ2-1; 8 bases match TRBD2. CDR1 and CDR2 from the germline V gene are DFQATT and SNEGSKA (reference sequence). The CDR3 contains 15 residues. The CDR3 region has the DNA TGCGGTGCTAGAGAGATAGCGGGAACCTACAATGAGCAGTTCTTC. Its protein is CGAREIAGTYNEQFF.

This clonotype was observed a few times. CDR3 amino acids: CASSYPINEQYF. DNA for the CDR3: TGTGCCAGCAGTTACCCTATCAACGAGCAGTACTTC. The V and J genes are TRBV6-2 or TRBV6-3 and TRBJ2-7; no clear D gene. Trimming removed 2 bases from V and 5 bases from J, with 7 bases in between. The germline CDR1 and CDR2 sequences are MNHEY and SVGEGT. This CDR3 region has 12 residues.

A few counts support this clonotype. The V and J genes are TRBV2 and TRBJ2-3; no clear D. V was cut by 7 bases and J by 2 bases, with 10 bases left in between. The CDR3 length is 13 residues. CDR1 and CDR2 from the germline V gene are SNHLY and FYNNEI. This CDR3 is CASIRIFTDTQYF. The CDR3 DNA reads TGTGCCAGCATCCGCATTTTCACAGATACGCAGTATTTT.

Remarks on this clonotype: A read error may explain this, as a much larger clone is one base away. The chain combines TRBV29-1 with TRBJ2-1; tentative D call: TRBD2 (6 bases). Trimming removed 5 bases at V and 5 bases at J, with 16 bases between. Germline CDR1 reads SQVTM; CDR2 reads ANQGSEA. The CDR3 covers 14 residues. This CDR3 is CSVSRDFPNNEQFF. The DNA for the CDR3 is TGCAGCGTTAGCCGGGACTTCCCCAACAATGAGCAGTTCTTC.

The genes are TRBV15 and TRBJ2-1, with a tentative D call TRBD2 (7 bases). This CDR3 is 18 amino acids long. In germline, CDR1 is LNHNV, CDR2 YYDKDF (reference sequence). The V end lost 0 bases, the J end lost 4 bases, and 19 bases lay between the germline ends. CDR3 sequence reads: CATSRDWRGQRGYNEQFF. Here the CDR3 DNA reads TGTGCCACCAGCAGAGATTGGAGAGGACAGCGGGGTTACAATGAGCAGTTCTTC.

In its sample, this clonotype was seen a few times. The chain links TRBV5-1 to TRBJ2-3; possibly TRBD2 for D (5 bases). V was shortened by 5 bases and J by 1 base, with 17 bases between the two germline ends. The CDR3 is 16 residues long. Germline V gene sequence: CDR1 SGHRS, CDR2 YFSETQ. CDR3 sequence reads: CASRLLALARTDTQYF. The CDR3 nucleotides are TGCGCCAGCAGGCTTCTAGCCCTCGCCCGCACAGATACGCAGTATTTT.

This clonotype was seen only a few times. The rearrangement joins TRBV20-1 to TRBJ2-1; D call uncertain. The CDR3 covers 8 residues. Germline loops: CDR1 DFQATT, CDR2 SNEGSKA (reference sequence). Trimming removed 5 bases from V and 15 bases from J, with 8 bases in between. CDR3 DNA: TGCAGTGCTTTGAATCGGTTCTTC. This encodes CSALNRFF.

J is TRBJ2-1 and V is TRBV6-5; 8 bases agree with TRBD2. Germline trimming cut 3 bases from V and 0 bases from J; bases unmatched to any gene: 7. Germline V gene sequence: CDR1 MNHEY, CDR2 SVGAGI. The CDR3 loop spans 17 amino acids. CDR3 loop: CASSYRGGRSSYNEQFF. CDR3 DNA: TGTGCCAGCAGTTATAGGGGCGGGAGGAGCTCCTACAATGAGCAGTTCTTC.

This clonotype was counted a few times. The V call is TRBV5-1, the J call TRBJ2-1, with D possibly being TRBD1 (6 bases). Germline-derived CDR1 and CDR2 are SGHRS and YFSETQ. This CDR3 spans 12 amino acids. V lost 5 bases to trimming and J lost 8 bases, with 11 bases between them. The CDR3 coding sequence is TGCGCCAGCAGAAGGGACACACATGAGCAGTTCTTC. Protein sequence: CASRRDTHEQFF.

The V gene is TRBV7-3, the J gene TRBJ1-5, with D possibly being TRBD1 (6 bases). CDR3 size: 14 residues. The V gene lost 9 bases and the J gene lost 2 bases, with 14 bases spanning the gap. Germline V lookup: CDR1 SGHTA, CDR2 FQGTGA. The CDR3 region is CASRSGAGNQPQHF. CDR3 bases: TGTGCCAGTCGCTCAGGGGCCGGCAATCAGCCCCAGCATTTT.

V is TRBV5-1 and J is TRBJ2-5, with 9 nucleotides matching TRBD2. The trim removed 2 bases at V and 0 bases at J, leaving 14 bases unmatched. Germline V gene sequence: CDR1 SGHRS, CDR2 YFSETQ. The CDR3 covers 19 residues. The CDR3 loop is CASSFPGTTTSGHQETQYF. The CDR3 DNA reads TGCGCCAGCAGCTTTCCTGGGACCACGACTAGCGGACACCAAGAGACCCAGTACTTC.

This clonotype was counted a few times. DNA of the CDR3: TGCGCCAGCAGCTTGGAGGACGGCAAAGTCAACTATGGCTACACCTTC. This encodes CASSLEDGKVNYGYTF. The genes are TRBV5-1 and TRBJ1-2; D remains ambiguous. The V gene's germline CDR1 is SGHRS and CDR2 YFSETQ. This CDR3 comprises 16 residues. Trimming left V 0 bases short and J 2 bases short, with 14 bases between. The full variable domain, completed using reference TRBV5-1 and TRBJ1-2, is KAGVTQTPRYLIKTRGQQVTLSCSPISGHRSVSWYQQTPGQGLQFLFEYFSETQRNKGNFPGRFSGRQFSNSRSEMNVSTLELGDSALYLCASSLEDGKVNYGYTFGSGTRLTVV.

About this clonotype itself: Relative to the germline gene, one junction end is altered; a read error may explain this. The chain joins TRBV7-2 to TRBJ2-4; D unclear. Germline CDR1 and CDR2: SGHTA and FQGNSA. The CDR3 has 15 residues. The CDR3 DNA reads TGTCCCAGCAGCTCCTCGCTATCCACCTGGCACATTCAGTACTTC. Its translation is CPSSSSLSTWHIQYF.

This clonotype was picked up a small number of times. V usage is TRBV11-2 and J usage is TRBJ1-4, with D tentatively TRBD1 (5 bases). Trimming removed 3 bases from V and 8 bases from J, with 13 bases in between. Looked up from germline, CDR1 is SGHAT and CDR2 is FQNNGV. The CDR3 is 14 residues long. CDR3 protein: CASSFQGAGEKLFF. The CDR3 DNA follows: TGTGCCAGCAGCTTCCAGGGCGCTGGGGAAAAACTGTTTTTT. The whole variable domain, remainder taken from reference TRBV11-2 and TRBJ1-4, is EAGVAQSPRYKIIEKRQSVAFWCNPISGHATLYWYQQILGQGPKLLIQFQNNGVVDDSQLPKDRFSAERLKGVDSTLKIQPAKLEDSAVYLCASSFQGAGEKLFFGSGTQLSVL.

This chain joins TRBV19 and TRBJ2-1; TRBD1 or TRBD2 may be the D gene (5 bases each). The V gene's germline CDR1 is LNHDA and CDR2 SQIVND (reference sequence). The CDR3 has 11 amino acids. The ends were cut back, 5 bases at V and 13 bases at J, with 12 bases in the middle. The CDR3: CASSLGPYQFF. In nucleotides, the CDR3 is TGTGCCAGTAGTCTGGGACCTTACCAGTTCTTC.

This clonotype was detected ten times or more. The rearrangement joins TRBV18 to TRBJ1-1, with D unclear. Germline CDR1 KGHSH, CDR2 LQKENI. Between the trimmed V and J ends, which lost 3 bases and 7 bases, there was a span of 12 bases. CDR3 length: 13 amino acids. CDR3 sequence: CASSPLETGEAFF. The CDR3 region has the DNA TGTGCCAGCTCACCCCTGGAGACGGGTGAAGCTTTCTTT. Based on the CDR3 plus reference TRBV18 and TRBJ1-1, the full variable domain is NAGVMQNPRHLVRRRGQEARLRCSPMKGHSHVYWYRQLPEEGLKFMVYLQKENIIDESGMPKERFSAEFPKEGPSILRIQQVVRGDSAAYFCASSPLETGEAFFGQGTRLTVV.

The gene calls are TRBV20-1 and TRBJ2-1; D is unresolved. Germline V gene sequence: CDR1 DFQATT, CDR2 SNEGSKA (reference sequence). Trimming left V 5 bases short and J 10 bases short, with 6 bases between. The CDR3 is 9 residues long. The CDR3 DNA reads as TGCAGTGCTGGCTTGGAGCAGTTCTTC. This codes for CSAGLEQFF.

The table lists this clonotype with many counts. V usage is TRBV5-1 and J usage is TRBJ2-1, with 10 bases aligning to TRBD2. V dropped 5 bases and J dropped 9; count of bases not matched to a gene: 8. This CDR3 region has 14 residues. Germline V gene sequence: CDR1 SGHRS, CDR2 YFSETQ. CDR3: CASRSLAGDIEQFF. CDR3 DNA: TGCGCCAGCAGGTCGCTAGCGGGAGACATTGAGCAGTTCTTC.

The chain has TRBV12-3 or TRBV12-4 and TRBJ2-7, with a possible D match to TRBD2 (6 bases). V was clipped by 7 bases and J by 6 bases, with 19 bases between them. The CDR3 has 14 residues. The CDR3 DNA is TGTGCCAGCACCCCCGGAGGACTACGCATCGAGCAGTACTTC. It codes for CASTPGGLRIEQYF.

This rearrangement joins TRBV6-1 to TRBJ2-3, with 7 positions matching TRBD2. Germline V lookup: CDR1 MNHNS, CDR2 SASEGT. The V gene end was trimmed by 7 bases and the J gene end by 2 bases; junction bases not matched to a gene: 12. The CDR3 length is 16 residues. The CDR3 here is CASTPRLAALTDTQYF. Here the CDR3 DNA reads TGTGCCAGCACTCCACGGCTAGCGGCGCTCACAGATACGCAGTATTTT.

The chain combines TRBV9 with TRBJ2-2; no definite D call. This CDR3 has 14 residues. Trimming took 2 bases from V and 6 from J, leaving 11 bases between them. Germline-derived CDR1 and CDR2 are SGDLS and YYNGEE. CDR3 nucleotides: TGTGCCAGCAGCGTTTATTCCGCGGCCGGGGAGCTGTTTTTT. It codes for CASSVYSAAGELFF.